This T cell receptor (beta chain) was sequenced for a study of technical replicates of blood from several donors. From germline, CDR1 is SNHLY and CDR2 FYNNEI. The CDR3 sequence is 14 residues long. With 2 bases removed from V and 5 bases from J, the gap between germline ends came to 12 bases. This table comes from immunoSEQ multiplex PCR, and its TCRdb copy is limited to in-frame clones, with some not included. The table shows about 76,000 clones, with approximately 94% occurring only once. The TCR originated in a human donor in good health. The sample consisted of T cells isolated from PBMCs. V is TRBV2 and J is TRBJ1-2; D remains ambiguous. The CDR3 loop is CASSEINSGYGYTF. The CDR3, as DNA: TGTGCCAGCAGTGAAATCAACAGTGGATATGGCTACACCTTC.